These 26 T cell receptor beta chains originate from one sample sequenced in a study of T cell repertoires in cytomegalovirus infection. Each CDR3 protein is one row after TCRdb ran MiXCR on the reads. The table lists more than 75,000 distinct CDR3 sequences, around 3.5% of them singletons, with 3.5% to 6% in the top ten. The sequenced sample was PBMCs. The receptors come from a human donor in good health (CMV status not recorded). Some clones in this sample may be carry-over from other donors' samples.

This clonotype has ten or more counts. V is TRBV19 and J is TRBJ2-7; D might be TRBD1 or TRBD2, each matching 5 bases. The CDR3 spans 14 residues. Germline V CDR1 and CDR2: LNHDA, SQIVND (reference sequence). V was pared by 5 bases and J by 2 bases, with 13 bases between. The CDR3 sequence: CASSSGTEPYEQYF. CDR3 in DNA: TGTGCCAGTAGTTCCGGGACGGAACCCTACGAGCAGTACTTC. The whole variable domain, remainder taken from reference TRBV19 and TRBJ2-7, is DGGITQSPKYLFRKEGQNVTLSCEQNLNHDAMYWYRQDPGQGLRLIYYSQIVNDFQKGDIAEGYSVSREKKESFPLTVTSAQKNPTAFYLCASSSGTEPYEQYFGPGTRLTVT.

This clonotype was observed many times. The chain employs TRBV4-3 and TRBJ2-1; a possible D gene is TRBD2 (5 bases). V lost 2 bases, J lost 0 bases, and 17 bases lay in between. Germline values: CDR1 LGHNA, CDR2 YSLEER. CDR3 size: 18 residues. CDR3 DNA: TGCGCCAGCAGCCAAACTCACGGACTCTCGAGCTCCTACAATGAGCAGTTCTTC. It codes for CASSQTHGLSSSYNEQFF.

This clonotype was seen many times. The chain employs TRBV18 and TRBJ2-6; no definite D call. There are 15 residues in the CDR3. V was trimmed by 6 bases and J by 1 base, leaving 10 bases between them. The germline V gene encodes CDR1 KGHSH and CDR2 LQKENI. The DNA for the CDR3 is TGTGCCAGCTCCCGCGACGTATCTGGGGCCAACGTCCTGACTTTC. It codes for CASSRDVSGANVLTF.

At least ten counts were recorded for this clonotype. V and J are TRBV19 and TRBJ1-5; 8 positions match TRBD1. The CDR3 spans 15 residues. The V segment lost 3 bases and the J segment 4 bases; nucleotides outside the gene matches: 5. The V gene's germline CDR1 is LNHDA and CDR2 SQIVND (reference sequence). CDR3 protein: CASSMAGQVNQPQHF. CDR3 nucleotides: TGTGCCAGTAGTATGGCGGGACAGGTAAATCAGCCCCAGCATTTT.

This clonotype appeared many times. The J gene is TRBJ1-1, the V gene TRBV7-6, with D maybe TRBD1 (5 bases). The V gene lost 6 bases and the J gene lost 0 bases, with 11 bases spanning the gap. This CDR3 has 14 amino acids. The germline CDR1 and CDR2 sequences are SGHVS and FNYEAQ. CDR3 loop: CASRQVPVNTEAFF. The CDR3 DNA sequence: TGTGCCAGCAGACAGGTACCAGTGAACACTGAAGCTTTCTTT.

This clonotype was detected many times. The rearrangement uses TRBV27 and TRBJ2-7; D is perhaps TRBD1 (7 bases). The ends were cut back, 6 bases at V and 2 bases at J, with 11 bases in the middle. This CDR3 has 13 residues. Germline V gene sequence: CDR1 MNHEY, CDR2 SMNVEV (reference sequence). CDR3 residues: CASSRGVTYEQYF. CDR3 in DNA: TGTGCCAGCAGCAGGGGGGTGACCTACGAGCAGTACTTC.

At least ten counts were recorded for this clonotype. The chain combines TRBV29-1 with TRBJ2-7; D ambiguous. CDR3 length equals 15 residues. With 3 bases removed from V and 0 bases from J, the gap between germline ends came to 15 bases. Germline values: CDR1 SQVTM, CDR2 ANQGSEA. The CDR3 loop is CSVEGWGPSSYEQYF. The CDR3 nucleotides read TGCAGCGTTGAGGGTTGGGGTCCTAGCTCCTACGAGCAGTACTTC.

This clonotype was recorded many times. This CDR3 reads CASSEGGTPPESLFF. CDR3 nucleotides: TGTGCCAGCAGTGAAGGGGGGACACCCCCGGAATCACTGTTTTTT. This chain links TRBV2 with TRBJ1-4; maybe TRBD1 (6 bases). Germline V gene data show CDR1 as SNHLY and CDR2 as FYNNEI. V lost 1 base to trimming and J lost 13 bases, with 19 bases between them. CDR3 length: 15 amino acids.

This clonotype was recorded at least ten times. The V gene is TRBV2, the J gene TRBJ2-3, with 8 bases lining up with TRBD2. The CDR3 runs to 16 residues. Unmatched junction bases numbered 14, after V lost 8 bases and J lost 4 bases. The germline V gene encodes CDR1 SNHLY and CDR2 FYNNEI. The CDR3 is CASCYRGGKTSDTQYF. The DNA of the CDR3 is TGTGCCAGCTGCTATCGGGGGGGCAAAACTTCAGATACGCAGTATTTT.

This clonotype was seen ten or more times. V usage is TRBV11-2 and J usage is TRBJ1-1, with a weak D call TRBD1 (5 bases). CDR3 size: 16 residues. V was trimmed by 1 base and J by 1 base, leaving 13 bases between them. In germline, CDR1 is SGHAT, CDR2 FQNNGV. As DNA, the CDR3 is TGTGCCAGCAGCTTAGTGGGGGGGGGGACGAACACTGAAGCTTTCTTT. It specifies CASSLVGGGTNTEAFF.

This clonotype was seen many times. The chain employs TRBV7-2 and TRBJ2-4; D tentatively fits TRBD1 or TRBD2 (6 bases each). This CDR3 region has 15 residues. Germline values: CDR1 SGHTA, CDR2 FQGNSA. Trimming stripped 5 bases from V and 6 bases from J, with 17 bases between. The CDR3 is CASSRSTGARNIQYF. The CDR3 nucleotides are TGTGCCAGCAGCCGCAGTACGGGGGCTCGAAACATTCAGTACTTC. Full variable domain (missing parts from reference TRBV7-2 and TRBJ2-4): GAGVSQSPSNKVTEKGKDVELRCDPISGHTALYWYRQSLGQGLEFLIYFQGNSAPDKSGLPSDRFSAERTGGSVSTLTIQRTQQEDSAVYLCASSRSTGARNIQYFGAGTRLSVL.

This clonotype was found many times. This sequence joins TRBV7-2 and TRBJ1-6, with D perhaps TRBD1 (5 bases). Germline V CDR1 and CDR2: SGHTA, FQGNSA. Trimming pared 4 bases from V and 3 bases from J, leaving 19 bases between. The CDR3 loop spans 18 amino acids. CDR3 region: CASSSGAPTGFYNSPLHF. The DNA of the CDR3 is TGTGCCAGCAGCTCAGGCGCCCCTACAGGATTCTATAATTCACCCCTCCACTTT. The whole variable domain, filled in from reference TRBV7-2 and TRBJ1-6, reads GAGVSQSPSNKVTEKGKDVELRCDPISGHTALYWYRQSLGQGLEFLIYFQGNSAPDKSGLPSDRFSAERTGGSVSTLTIQRTQQEDSAVYLCASSSGAPTGFYNSPLHFGNGTRLTVT.

This clonotype occurred many times. This chain joins TRBV7-2 and TRBJ2-1; no clear D. The V end lost 4 bases, the J end lost 6 bases, and 13 bases lay between the germline ends. In germline, CDR1 is SGHTA, CDR2 FQGNSA. The length of the CDR3 is 14 residues. This chain's CDR3 is CASSSRARSNEQFF. CDR3 in DNA: TGTGCCAGCAGCTCGCGAGCAAGGAGCAATGAGCAGTTCTTC.

This clonotype has a count of ten or more. The CDR3 sequence is CASRDRGFSYEQYF. The CDR3 nucleotides are TGTGCCAGCAGGGACAGGGGCTTCTCCTACGAGCAGTACTTC. The gene calls are TRBV2 and TRBJ2-7, with 9 bases lining up with TRBD1. V lost 6 bases and J lost 0; bases outside the gene matches: 3. CDR1 is SNHLY, CDR2 FYNNEI, per germline. The CDR3 runs 14 residues.

There are many counts of this clonotype. The V call is TRBV19, the J call TRBJ2-1; 10 positions match TRBD1. Per germline, CDR1 LNHDA and CDR2 SQIVND (reference sequence). There are 14 residues in the CDR3. The V segment lost 8 bases and the J segment 8 bases; nucleotides outside the gene matches: 9. CDR3: CASWDRGSHHEQFF. The CDR3 DNA is TGTGCCAGTTGGGACAGGGGTTCTCACCATGAGCAGTTCTTC.

This clonotype was seen many times. The chain employs TRBV7-2 and TRBJ2-1, with D possibly TRBD1 on 5 matching bases. The ends were cut back, 5 bases at V and 3 bases at J, with 14 bases in the middle. CDR3 size: 15 residues. CDR1 is SGHTA, CDR2 FQGNSA, per germline. The CDR3 sequence: CASSPLRTLYNEQFF. CDR3 sequence (DNA): TGTGCCAGCAGCCCATTGAGGACACTCTACAATGAGCAGTTCTTC.

This clonotype was observed many times. J is TRBJ2-2 and V is TRBV7-2; unclear D gene. The V and J ends lost 0 bases and 3 bases respectively, with 14 bases between them. The germline V gene has CDR1 SGHTA and CDR2 FQGNSA. CDR3 size: 17 residues. The CDR3: CASSLARMDRDTGELFF. The CDR3 nucleotides read TGTGCCAGCAGCTTAGCCAGGATGGACCGGGACACCGGGGAGCTGTTTTTT. Full variable domain (outside the CDR3, taken from reference TRBV7-2 and TRBJ2-2): GAGVSQSPSNKVTEKGKDVELRCDPISGHTALYWYRQSLGQGLEFLIYFQGNSAPDKSGLPSDRFSAERTGGSVSTLTIQRTQQEDSAVYLCASSLARMDRDTGELFFGEGSRLTVL.

This clonotype was picked up many times. The rearrangement joins TRBV6-2 or TRBV6-3 to TRBJ2-1, with D maybe TRBD1 (5 bases). The V gene's germline CDR1 is MNHEY and CDR2 SVGEGT. The CDR3 loop spans 14 amino acids. Trimming took 7 bases from V and 4 from J, leaving 14 bases between them. The CDR3: CASTLGALYNEQFF. In nucleotides, the CDR3 is TGTGCCAGCACCCTAGGGGCATTATACAATGAGCAGTTCTTC.

This clonotype was found many times. This chain uses TRBV7-2 with TRBJ2-7; TRBD1 or TRBD2 may be the D gene (5 bases each). The CDR3 runs to 14 residues. CDR1 and CDR2 (germline): SGHTA, FQGNSA. The ends were cut back, 1 base at V and 7 bases at J, with 14 bases in the middle. CDR3 protein: CASSLVTGAGEQYF. The CDR3 nucleotides are TGTGCCAGCAGCTTAGTCACCGGGGCTGGAGAGCAGTACTTC.

This clonotype came up a few times. The chain carries TRBV9 and TRBJ1-1; maybe TRBD1 (6 bases). V gave up 4 bases and J gave up 1 base, with 11 bases separating them. CDR3 length equals 14 residues. CDR1 is SGDLS, CDR2 YYNGEE, per germline. The CDR3 DNA reads TGTGCCAGCAGCCCGGGACACCCGAACACTGAAGCTTTCTTT. Its translation: CASSPGHPNTEAFF.

At least ten counts were recorded for this clonotype. This chain connects TRBV7-6 to TRBJ2-5, with a weak D call TRBD2 (5 bases). The CDR3 has 14 residues. Germline lookup yields CDR1 SGHVS and CDR2 FNYEAQ. V shed 5 bases and J shed 2 bases, with 12 bases lying between them. CDR3 bases: TGTGCCAGCAGCGTATGGACTGAACAAGAGACCCAGTACTTC. Its translation is CASSVWTEQETQYF.

This clonotype was observed at least ten times. This chain links TRBV5-1 with TRBJ2-7, with D unresolved. V lost 4 bases and J 0 bases, leaving 5 bases between the germline ends. CDR1 SGHRS and CDR2 YFSETQ come from the germline V gene. The CDR3 length is 12 residues. CDR3 nucleotide sequence: TGCGCCAGCAGCGACTCCTCCTACGAGCAGTACTTC. Protein product: CASSDSSYEQYF.

This clonotype was recorded many times. V usage is TRBV7-6 and J usage is TRBJ1-2; no clear D. Trimming shortened V by 3 bases and J by 5 bases, and 13 bases separated the two germline ends. Looked up from germline, CDR1 is SGHVS and CDR2 is FNYEAQ. The CDR3 runs 14 residues. The CDR3 bases are TGTGCCAGCAGCTTGTCGGACGGACCGTATGGCTACACCTTC. Protein: CASSLSDGPYGYTF.

This clonotype occurred many times. A much larger clone lies one base from this, so it may be a read error. The V gene is TRBV12-3 or TRBV12-4, the J gene TRBJ2-3; unclear D gene. The CDR3 sequence is 11 residues long. V lost 1 base and J lost 7, with 3 bases in between. The CDR3 sequence is CASSLENTQYF. In nucleotides, the CDR3 is TGTGCCAGCAGTTTAGAAAATACGCAGTATTTT.

This clonotype was detected ten times or more. The gene calls are TRBV4-3 and TRBJ1-3, with TRBD1 matching over 12 bases. Germline V gives CDR1 LGHNA, CDR2 YSLEER. The CDR3 totals 20 residues. The J segment lost 2 bases and the V segment lost 7 bases, leaving 18 bases of the junction unmatched. CDR3 bases: TGCGCCAGCAAAGAACTTGCCGGGACAGGGGGCGACGCGGCTGGAAACACCATATATTTT. This translates into CASKELAGTGGDAAGNTIYF.

This clonotype was counted ten times or more. For the CDR3, the DNA is TGTGCCAGCAGACCATCAACCGGGACCTATGGCTACACCTTC. It translates to CASRPSTGTYGYTF. The gene calls are TRBV6-2 or TRBV6-3 and TRBJ1-2; D may be TRBD1 (5 bases). Trimming cost V 6 bases and J 4 bases, with 15 bases left between them. Germline lookup yields CDR1 MNHEY and CDR2 SVGEGT. This CDR3 has 14 amino acids.